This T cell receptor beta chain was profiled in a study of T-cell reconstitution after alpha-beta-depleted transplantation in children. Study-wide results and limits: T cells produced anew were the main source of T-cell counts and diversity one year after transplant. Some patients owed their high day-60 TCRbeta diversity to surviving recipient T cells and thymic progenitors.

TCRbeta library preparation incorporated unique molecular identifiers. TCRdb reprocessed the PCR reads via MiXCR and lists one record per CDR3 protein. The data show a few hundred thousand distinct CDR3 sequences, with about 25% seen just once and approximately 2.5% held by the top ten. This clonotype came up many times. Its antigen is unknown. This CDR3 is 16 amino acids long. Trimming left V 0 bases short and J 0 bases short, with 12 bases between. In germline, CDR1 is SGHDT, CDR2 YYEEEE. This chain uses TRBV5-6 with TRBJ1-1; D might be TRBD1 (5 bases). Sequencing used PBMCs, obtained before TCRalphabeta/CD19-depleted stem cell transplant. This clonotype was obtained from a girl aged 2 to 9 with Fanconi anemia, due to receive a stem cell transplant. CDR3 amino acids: CASSLGQIRMNTEAFF. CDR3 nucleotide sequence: TGTGCCAGCAGCTTGGGACAGATCCGCATGAACACTGAAGCTTTCTTT.